Each of the 17 T cell receptor beta chains below was sequenced from the same sample in a study of blood T cell repertoires in COVID-19. Generated by immunoSEQ multiplex PCR, the TCRdb table keeps only in-frame clones and is missing some. The sample yields approximately 150,000 clones, more than 65% seen once. Sequenced: PBMCs or T cells enriched from blood (not recorded which). The source is a woman between 35 and 50 years old with acute COVID-19.

This clone was detected only a few times. This CDR3 is CASSRVAVYNEQFF. In DNA form, the CDR3 reads TGTGCCAGCAGCAGAGTAGCGGTCTACAATGAGCAGTTCTTC. The chain recombines TRBV7-2 with TRBJ2-1; D possibly corresponds to TRBD2 (6 bases). Germline CDR1 reads SGHTA; CDR2 reads FQGNSA. V was clipped by 5 bases and J by 3 bases, with 11 bases between them. This CDR3 contains 14 residues.

The chain employs TRBV7-2 and TRBJ1-1; D gene ambiguous. The CDR3 has 13 amino acids. V dropped 2 bases and J dropped 1 base, with 5 bases sitting between them. The germline V gene encodes CDR1 SGHTA and CDR2 FQGNSA. This CDR3 reads CASSLLANTEAFF. CDR3 sequence (DNA): TGTGCCAGCAGCTTACTGGCGAACACTGAAGCTTTCTTT.

The chain is built from TRBV19 and TRBJ2-7; D is possibly TRBD2 (6 bases). The ends were cut back, 5 bases at V and 4 bases at J, with 12 bases in the middle. Germline CDR1 reads LNHDA; CDR2 reads SQIVND (reference sequence). The CDR3 is 13 residues long. The CDR3 DNA sequence: TGTGCCAGTAGTGCCGCCGGGGGTTACGAGCAGTACGTC. Its translation: CASSAAGGYEQYV.

This clone was seen once. Compared with germline, one end of the junction differs, possibly owing to a read error. The gene calls are TRBV3-1 (or the pseudogene TRBV3-2) and TRBJ2-1, with no clear D. Germline CDR1 is LGHDT and CDR2 is YNNKEL (reference sequence). This CDR3 is 12 amino acids long. Written as DNA, the CDR3 is TGTGCCAGCAGCCAAGTCGACAAAGAGCAGTTCTTC. Protein: CASSQVDKEQFF.

The chain couples TRBV27 to TRBJ2-1; 9 bases fit TRBD2. CDR3 length: 18 amino acids. With V trimmed by 6 bases and J by 4 bases, 16 bases remained unmatched. CDR1 and CDR2 (germline): MNHEY, SMNVEV (reference sequence). For the CDR3, the DNA is TGTGCCAGCAGCCTGATAGCCCGCGCGGGAGGGCCTTACAATGAGCAGTTCTTC. Its protein is CASSLIARAGGPYNEQFF.

The V and J genes are TRBV5-5 and TRBJ1-2; 7 bases agree with TRBD1. The CDR3 runs 19 residues. The germline V gene has CDR1 SGHKS and CDR2 YYEKEE (reference sequence). Trimming at V came to 0 bases and at J to 8 bases, leaving 22 bases not matched to a gene. The CDR3 sequence: CASSLAWVMFRDSERGYTF. CDR3 bases: TGTGCCAGCAGCTTGGCCTGGGTCATGTTCCGGGACAGCGAAAGGGGCTACACCTTC. Using reference TRBV5-5 and TRBJ1-2 for the parts outside the CDR3, the full variable domain is DAGVTQSPTHLIKTRGQQVTLRCSPISGHKSVSWYQQVLGQGPQFIFQYYEKEERGRGNFPDRFSARQFPNYSSELNVNALLLGDSALYLCASSLAWVMFRDSERGYTFGSGTRLTVV.

This clone appeared once. The gene calls are TRBV5-5 and TRBJ1-2, with TRBD1 matching over 8 bases. This CDR3 has 14 residues. J gave up 7 bases and V 0 bases, and 5 bases lay outside the gene matches. Germline-derived CDR1 and CDR2 are SGHKS and YYEKEE (reference sequence). The CDR3 nucleotides are TGTGCCAGCAGCTTGGCTCAGGGGGCGATTGGCTACACCTTC. As protein: CASSLAQGAIGYTF.

The V gene is TRBV19, the J gene TRBJ2-1; no firm D call. Germline V gene sequence: CDR1 LNHDA, CDR2 SQIVND (reference sequence). The CDR3 loop spans 14 amino acids. Trimming removed 3 bases from V and 0 bases from J, with 6 bases in between. In DNA, the CDR3 is TGTGCCAGTAGTATGCTAGGCTCCTACAATGAGCAGTTCTTC. It yields the protein CASSMLGSYNEQFF.

This clone was detected only a few times. The rearrangement links TRBV7-3 to TRBJ2-3; 7 positions agree with TRBD1. In germline, CDR1 is SGHTA, CDR2 FQGTGA. This CDR3 spans 13 amino acids. V shed 5 bases, J shed 4 bases, and the junction held 3 bases outside the gene matches. The DNA for the CDR3 is TGTGCCAGCAGCCGACAGGGTGCAGATACGCAGTATTTT. Translating gives CASSRQGADTQYF.

The rearrangement uses TRBV5-1 and TRBJ2-1; 7 bases map to TRBD1. This CDR3 has 12 amino acids. V dropped 3 bases and J dropped 9; count of bases not matched to a gene: 3. Germline CDR1 is SGHRS and CDR2 is YFSETQ. The CDR3 protein is CASSSTGSEQFF. The CDR3, as DNA: TGCGCCAGCAGCTCGACAGGGAGTGAGCAGTTCTTC.

This chain connects TRBV18 to TRBJ1-2, with 7 bases aligning to TRBD1. The CDR3 has 15 amino acids. V shed 2 bases and J 4 bases; nucleotides not matched to a gene: 7. Per germline, CDR1 KGHSH and CDR2 LQKENI. CDR3 DNA sequence: TGTGCCAGCTCACCAAACCCCGGGACAGCCTATGGCTACACCTTC. Amino acid sequence: CASSPNPGTAYGYTF.

This clone has only one observation. The rearrangement links TRBV6-1 to TRBJ2-7; D is ambiguous. The CDR3 totals 14 residues. Trimming cost V 3 bases and J 3 bases, with 12 bases left between them. Germline V gene lookup returns CDR1 MNHNS and CDR2 SASEGT. The CDR3 DNA sequence: TGTGCCAGCAGTGATGCCGTTGGGCACTACGAGCAGTACTTC. Its translation is CASSDAVGHYEQYF.

The V call is TRBV7-9, the J call TRBJ1-2; D is ambiguous. The CDR3 is 13 amino acids. The V gene lost 0 bases and the J gene lost 8 bases, with 10 bases spanning the gap. Germline values: CDR1 SEHNR, CDR2 FQNEAQ (reference sequence). The CDR3 nucleotides are TGTGCCAGCAGCTTAGCACCACAACACGGCTACACCTTC. Its translation is CASSLAPQHGYTF.

This sequence joins TRBV6-1 and TRBJ2-7, with TRBD2 matching 7 bases. Losses at the gene ends were 1 base for V and 2 bases for J; bases not matched to a gene: 5. Germline loops: CDR1 MNHNS, CDR2 SASEGT. The length of the CDR3 is 15 residues. CDR3 amino acids: CASSEESGAAYEQYV. The CDR3 bases are TGTGCCAGCAGTGAAGAGAGCGGGGCTGCCTACGAGCAGTACGTC.

The rearrangement uses TRBV27 and TRBJ2-5, with 8 bases fitting TRBD2. The germline CDR1 and CDR2 sequences are MNHEY and SMNVEV (reference sequence). The CDR3 has 15 residues. Trimming cost V 1 base and J 7 bases; bases outside gene matches: 8. For the CDR3, the DNA is TGTGCCAGCAGTTTATTCGGGCCGGGAGGGTGGACCCAGTACTTC. Its protein is CASSLFGPGGWTQYF.

This clone has more than one count but fewer than ten. V gene TRBV29-1 combines with J gene TRBJ1-1; TRBD1 agrees at 7 bases. The trim removed 4 bases at V and 1 base at J, leaving 3 bases unmatched. The CDR3 runs to 13 residues. CDR1 and CDR2 from the germline V gene are SQVTM and ANQGSEA. In DNA, the CDR3 is TGCAGCGTTGTGAGGACAGGGAACACTGAAGCTTTCTTT. Protein: CSVVRTGNTEAFF.

The rearrangement joins TRBV19 to TRBJ2-1, with 7 positions matching TRBD1. The V segment lost 11 bases and the J segment 6 bases; nucleotides outside the gene matches: 13. Germline assignment: CDR1 LNHDA and CDR2 SQIVND (reference sequence). The CDR3 spans 14 residues. The CDR3 is CAATGEPFSNEQFF. The DNA for the CDR3 is TGTGCCGCTACAGGGGAACCGTTTTCCAATGAGCAGTTCTTC.